The 30 T cell receptor beta chains below come from one sample, sequenced in a study of T cell repertoires in cytomegalovirus infection. TCRdb reprocessed the reads with MiXCR, giving one entry per CDR3 protein. Of roughly 80,000 distinct CDR3 sequences listed, 20% to 30% are singletons. Their antigens remain unidentified. This specimen consisted of CD8+ T cells from cultured PBMCs, obtained from culture after CMV antigen stimulation. These receptors originate from a human donor in good health (CMV status not recorded). Some clones in this sample may be carry-over from other donors' samples.

This clonotype has more than one count but fewer than ten. V usage is TRBV5-4 and J usage is TRBJ2-7; D may be TRBD1 (7 bases). The CDR3 sequence is 15 residues long. Trimming shortened V by 0 bases and J by 0 bases, and 10 bases separated the two germline ends. From germline, CDR1 is SGHNT and CDR2 YYREEE (reference sequence). The CDR3 is CASSLGRDSSYEQYF. The CDR3 DNA follows: TGTGCCAGCAGCTTGGGGCGGGACAGCTCCTACGAGCAGTACTTC.

In its sample, this clonotype was seen a few times. V is TRBV20-1 and J is TRBJ1-6; 8 bases agree with TRBD1. The CDR3 contains 16 residues. With V trimmed by 8 bases and J by 11 bases, 20 bases remained unmatched. The germline V gene encodes CDR1 DFQATT and CDR2 SNEGSKA (reference sequence). The CDR3 DNA reads TGCAGTACGTATCGAATGACAGGGGAAGTGTGGACACCCCTCCACTTT. It yields the protein CSTYRMTGEVWTPLHF.

The rearrangement links TRBV28 to TRBJ2-7; 10 bases are a match to TRBD2. Germline V CDR1 and CDR2: MDHEN, SYDVKM. J lost 3 bases, V lost 10 bases, and 9 bases had no gene match. This CDR3 contains 14 residues. As DNA, the CDR3 is TGTGCCACCACGGGGGGACTAGCGCTCTACGAGCAGTACTTC. Translation gives CATTGGLALYEQYF.

The chain has TRBV5-1 and TRBJ2-2; weak D call: TRBD1 (6 bases). The V end lost 1 base, the J end lost 7 bases, and 11 bases lay between the germline ends. The CDR3 totals 14 residues. In germline, CDR1 is SGHRS, CDR2 YFSETQ. Written as DNA, the CDR3 is TGCGCCAGCAGCTTGTTACAGGGCGGCGGGGAGCTGTTTTTT. It is translated as CASSLLQGGGELFF. The whole variable domain, filled in from reference TRBV5-1 and TRBJ2-2, reads KAGVTQTPRYLIKTRGQQVTLSCSPISGHRSVSWYQQTPGQGLQFLFEYFSETQRNKGNFPGRFSGRQFSNSRSEMNVSTLELGDSALYLCASSLLQGGGELFFGEGSRLTVL.

This clonotype appeared once. The chain uses TRBV30 and TRBJ2-3; 8 bases match TRBD2. The length of the CDR3 is 14 residues. The germline V gene encodes CDR1 GTSNPN and CDR2 SVGIG (reference sequence). V lost 4 bases, J lost 0 bases, and 3 bases stayed unmatched. This CDR3 is CAWNSGTSTDTQYF. In DNA form, the CDR3 reads TGTGCCTGGAATAGCGGGACTAGCACAGATACGCAGTATTTT. Full variable domain (missing parts from reference TRBV30 and TRBJ2-3): SQTIHQWPATLVQPVGSPLSLECTVEGTSNPNLYWYRQAAGRGLQLLFYSVGIGQISSEVPQNLSASRPQDRQFILSSKKLLLSDSGFYLCAWNSGTSTDTQYFGPGTRLTVL.

The chain is built from TRBV25-1 and TRBJ2-7, with D possibly being TRBD1 or TRBD2 (5 bases each). The V and J ends lost 2 bases and 5 bases respectively, with 10 bases between them. CDR1 and CDR2 from the germline V gene are MGHDK and SYGVNS. The CDR3 totals 13 residues. The CDR3 loop is CASSEQGVHEQYF. The CDR3, as DNA: TGTGCCAGCAGTGAACAGGGAGTCCACGAGCAGTACTTC.

This sequence joins TRBV29-1 and TRBJ2-3, with 7 positions matching TRBD1. V lost 6 bases and J lost 3; bases outside the gene matches: 9. Germline CDR1 and CDR2: SQVTM and ANQGSEA. There are 14 residues in the CDR3. As DNA, the CDR3 is TGCAGCGTCGTAGACAGGGCTGGGACAGATACGCAGTATTTT. It translates to CSVVDRAGTDTQYF.

In its sample, this clonotype was seen many times. The CDR3: CASSPSTSGRASQFF. For the CDR3, the DNA is TGTGCCAGCAGCCCATCTACTAGCGGGAGGGCCTCGCAGTTCTTC. The chain links TRBV7-8 to TRBJ2-1; 13 positions agree with TRBD2. V lost 5 bases, J lost 12 bases, and 10 bases stayed unmatched. There are 15 residues in the CDR3. Looked up from germline, CDR1 is SGHVS and CDR2 is FQNEAQ. Full variable domain (outside the CDR3, taken from reference TRBV7-8 and TRBJ2-1): GAGVSQSPRYKVAKRGQDVALRCDPISGHVSLFWYQQALGQGPEFLTYFQNEAQLDKSGLPSDRFFAERPEGSVSTLKIQRTQQEDSAVYLCASSPSTSGRASQFFGPGTRLTVL.

This clonotype has more than one count but fewer than ten. The rearrangement uses TRBV12-3 or TRBV12-4 and TRBJ1-1; unclear D gene. The CDR3 totals 13 residues. Trimming left V 1 base short and J 7 bases short, with 10 bases between. The CDR3 loop is CASSLGERVEAFF. The CDR3 DNA follows: TGTGCCAGCAGTTTAGGCGAGCGGGTTGAAGCTTTCTTT.

In its sample, this clonotype was seen a few times. The chain uses TRBV27 and TRBJ1-3; no reliable D call. The CDR3 has 16 amino acids. V was shortened by 0 bases and J by 0 bases, with 9 bases between the two germline ends. Germline loops: CDR1 MNHEY, CDR2 SMNVEV (reference sequence). The CDR3 region is CASSLSAPSSGNTIYF. The CDR3 DNA reads as TGTGCCAGCAGTTTATCGGCCCCCAGCTCTGGAAACACCATATATTTT.

This clonotype was observed many times. The chain joins TRBV27 to TRBJ2-1; 8 bases line up with TRBD1. Germline V gene lookup returns CDR1 MNHEY and CDR2 SMNVEV (reference sequence). Trimming cost V 4 bases and J 0 bases; bases outside gene matches: 14. This CDR3 has 19 amino acids. Written as DNA, the CDR3 is TGTGCCAGCAGTTCGTCAGTATTAACCGGGACAGGCTCCTACAATGAGCAGTTCTTC. Translation: CASSSSVLTGTGSYNEQFF.

There are a few counts of this clonotype. The V and J genes are TRBV11-2 and TRBJ1-2; D uncertain. This CDR3 is 12 amino acids long. V lost 5 bases and J 0 bases, leaving 4 bases between the germline ends. Per the germline V gene, CDR1 is SGHAT and CDR2 is FQNNGV. In DNA, the CDR3 is TGTGCCAGCAGCCCCACTAACTATGGCTACACCTTC. Translating it yields CASSPTNYGYTF.

This clonotype was seen a few times. This chain links TRBV27 with TRBJ2-6; D gene unclear. V shed 5 bases and J shed 4 bases, with 6 bases lying between them. The V gene's germline CDR1 is MNHEY and CDR2 SMNVEV (reference sequence). CDR3 size: 13 residues. The CDR3 nucleotides read TGTGCCAGCAGTAAGGGAGGGGCCAACGTCCTGACTTTC. Its protein is CASSKGGANVLTF.

V usage is TRBV6-5 and J usage is TRBJ2-3; D remains ambiguous. This CDR3 contains 14 residues. Germline assignment: CDR1 MNHEY and CDR2 SVGAGI. V lost 5 bases to trimming and J lost 2 bases, with 11 bases between them. CDR3 amino acids: CASSPIVDTDTQYF. CDR3 coding DNA: TGTGCCAGCAGTCCCATTGTAGACACAGATACGCAGTATTTT.

The rearrangement uses TRBV5-1 and TRBJ1-2; 8 bases are shared with TRBD1. Germline CDR1 is SGHRS and CDR2 is YFSETQ. This CDR3 comprises 14 residues. The J segment lost 2 bases and the V segment lost 1 base, leaving 1 base of the junction unmatched. CDR3 sequence (DNA): TGCGCCAGCAGCTTGAGACAGGGGAACTATGGCTACACCTTC. Its protein product is CASSLRQGNYGYTF.

This chain uses TRBV9 with TRBJ2-3, with TRBD2 matching 7 bases. V gave up 4 bases and J gave up 3 bases; unmatched junction bases: 11. CDR1 is SGDLS, CDR2 YYNGEE, per germline. The CDR3 spans 16 residues. CDR3 sequence (DNA): TGTGCCAGCAGCCCTAGCGGAACGGGGGGAACAGATACGCAGTATTTT. This codes for CASSPSGTGGTDTQYF.

The chain links TRBV10-3 to TRBJ2-2, with D possibly TRBD1 on 6 matching bases. This CDR3 has 17 amino acids. The V gene lost 6 bases and the J gene lost 1 base, with 18 bases spanning the gap. From germline, CDR1 is ENHRY and CDR2 SYGVKD. CDR3 DNA sequence: TGTGCCATCAGAACGAATCCGGGACAATTGAACACCGGGGAGCTGTTTTTT. Encoded protein: CAIRTNPGQLNTGELFF.

This clonotype has just a few counts. The V call is TRBV28, the J call TRBJ2-1, with 16 bases matching TRBD2. V shed 6 bases, J shed 1 base, and the junction held 15 bases outside the gene matches. The CDR3 sequence is 21 residues long. Germline CDR1 is MDHEN and CDR2 is SYDVKM. In nucleotides, the CDR3 is TGTGCCAGCAGCGAGGGGTGGGGACTAGCGGGGGGGCGCGGTTCCTACAATGAGCAGTTCTTC. Encoded protein: CASSEGWGLAGGRGSYNEQFF.

This clonotype appeared a single time. A read error may explain this, as a much larger clone is one base away. This chain joins TRBV28 and TRBJ1-5; D uncertain. CDR1 MDHEN and CDR2 SYDVKM come from the germline V gene. The CDR3 totals 17 residues. The V gene lost 4 bases and the J gene lost 3 bases, with 19 bases spanning the gap. The CDR3 nucleotides read TGTGCCAGCAGTTCAGACCAATCGGGGTTTCACAATCAGCCCCAGCATTTT. Amino acids: CASSSDQSGFHNQPQHF.

The rearrangement joins TRBV27 to TRBJ2-1; TRBD2 might be the D (6 bases). Germline CDR1 reads MNHEY; CDR2 reads SMNVEV (reference sequence). This CDR3 contains 15 residues. Trimming removed 3 bases from V and 7 bases from J, with 16 bases in between. The CDR3 loop reads CASSLLPTGGNEQFF. The CDR3 nucleotides are TGTGCCAGCAGTTTGCTGCCCACCGGGGGTAATGAGCAGTTCTTC.

The chain links TRBV27 to TRBJ2-3, with a weak D call TRBD1 (5 bases). Deletions cut 6 bases from V and 9 bases from J, with 10 bases between. The CDR3 runs to 11 residues. Germline V gene sequence: CDR1 MNHEY, CDR2 SMNVEV (reference sequence). CDR3 sequence reads: CASRRSGTQYF. Here the CDR3 DNA reads TGTGCCAGCAGACGCTCAGGGACGCAGTATTTT.

The rearrangement links TRBV19 to TRBJ2-2; 11 bases line up with TRBD1. V lost 2 bases, J lost 3 bases, and 11 bases stayed unmatched. Germline lookup yields CDR1 LNHDA and CDR2 SQIVND (reference sequence). This CDR3 has 19 amino acids. In nucleotides, the CDR3 is TGTGCCAGTAGTATAACCGGGACAGGGGGGGACTTTGACACCGGGGAGCTGTTTTTT. It is translated as CASSITGTGGDFDTGELFF. Full variable domain (missing parts from reference TRBV19 and TRBJ2-2): DGGITQSPKYLFRKEGQNVTLSCEQNLNHDAMYWYRQDPGQGLRLIYYSQIVNDFQKGDIAEGYSVSREKKESFPLTVTSAQKNPTAFYLCASSITGTGGDFDTGELFFGEGSRLTVL.

This clonotype was counted between two and nine times. J is TRBJ2-1 and V is TRBV24-1; TRBD1 matches at 10 bases. The CDR3 length is 16 residues. Per germline, CDR1 KGHDR and CDR2 SFDVKD. The J segment lost 6 bases and the V segment lost 3 bases, leaving 7 bases of the junction unmatched. CDR3: CATSDATGQGFNEQFF. For the CDR3, the DNA is TGTGCCACCAGTGATGCCACGGGACAGGGGTTCAATGAGCAGTTCTTC.

This clonotype was counted a few times. The rearrangement joins TRBV19 to TRBJ2-4; D unresolved. Trimming removed 3 bases from V and 0 bases from J, with 12 bases in between. Germline lookup yields CDR1 LNHDA and CDR2 SQIVND (reference sequence). CDR3 length: 16 residues. The chain's CDR3 is CASSIKRVLAKNIQYF. The CDR3 coding sequence is TGTGCCAGTAGTATTAAAAGGGTTTTAGCCAAAAACATTCAGTACTTC.

Turning to this clonotype: Being one base from a much bigger clone, this may be a read error. J is TRBJ1-1 and V is TRBV12-3 or TRBV12-4; 7 bases are a match to TRBD1. The trim removed 4 bases at V and 2 bases at J, leaving 7 bases unmatched. CDR3 length equals 15 residues. CDR3 region: CASSYRQGGNTEAFF. Written as DNA, the CDR3 is TGTGCCAGCAGTTACCGACAGGGTGGAAACACTGAAGCTTTCTTT.

This clonotype was detected a few times. V is TRBV19 and J is TRBJ2-3; 9 nucleotides align to TRBD1. The V segment lost 7 bases and the J segment 3 bases; nucleotides outside the gene matches: 8. CDR1 is LNHDA and CDR2 is SQIVND in the germline V gene (reference sequence). The CDR3 extends over 15 amino acids. This CDR3 is CASTRTGEQTDTQYF. CDR3 sequence (DNA): TGTGCCAGTACCCGGACAGGGGAACAGACAGATACGCAGTATTTT.

This clonotype has at least ten counts. The DNA for the CDR3 is TGTGCCAGCAGCCCCTGGGACAACAACAATCAGCCCCAGCATTTT. Its protein product is CASSPWDNNNQPQHF. V and J are TRBV7-8 and TRBJ1-5; D perhaps matches TRBD1 (6 bases). CDR1 and CDR2 from the germline V gene are SGHVS and FQNEAQ. Deletions cut 5 bases from V and 3 bases from J, with 14 bases between. The CDR3 has 15 amino acids.

CDR3 sequence: CASSPGDTEAFF. The CDR3 DNA sequence: TGTGCCAGCTCACCAGGGGACACTGAAGCTTTCTTT. This chain connects TRBV18 to TRBJ1-1; D gene ambiguous. CDR1 and CDR2 (germline): KGHSH, LQKENI. This CDR3 contains 12 residues. V lost 2 bases, J lost 3 bases, and 4 bases lay in between.

This clonotype was recorded a few times. This rearrangement joins TRBV7-6 to TRBJ1-5; TRBD1 agrees at 9 bases. CDR1 SGHVS and CDR2 FNYEAQ come from the germline V gene. The junction had 4 bases not matched to a gene; V was cut back by 5 bases and J by 5 bases. CDR3 length: 14 residues. CDR3 bases: TGTGCCAGCAGCCCAGGACAGGGGCATCAGCCCCAGCATTTT. Translation: CASSPGQGHQPQHF.

This clonotype was seen at least ten times. The chain is built from TRBV12-3 or TRBV12-4 and TRBJ2-3; a possible D gene is TRBD1 (6 bases). V lost 11 bases to trimming and J lost 6 bases, with 15 bases between them. CDR3 length: 12 amino acids. DNA of the CDR3: TGTGCCCAAAACAGGGTTGCCGATACGCAGTATTTT. This gives the protein CAQNRVADTQYF.